The 5 T cell receptor beta chains presented below share a single source sample, sequenced in a study of identifying expanded T cells in peripheral blood. Sequenced by immunoSEQ multiplex PCR; TCRdb stores in-frame clones only, minus some. The sample yields about 78,000 clones, approximately 84% seen once. Specimen: blood. Receptor source: a person aged 18 to 70 in good health.

This sequence joins TRBV19 and TRBJ1-1; 10 positions match TRBD1. Germline V gene data show CDR1 as LNHDA and CDR2 as SQIVND (reference sequence). Trimming removed 9 bases from V and 6 bases from J; junction bases left unmatched: 4. This CDR3 is built from 12 residues. CDR3: CASAGQGAEAFF. The CDR3 region has the DNA TGTGCCAGCGCTGGACAGGGGGCTGAAGCTTTCTTT.

Only a few counts were recorded for this clone. This rearrangement joins TRBV7-9 to TRBJ2-4; D is possibly TRBD1 or TRBD2 (6 bases each). The CDR3 has 16 residues. Germline lookup yields CDR1 SEHNR and CDR2 FQNEAQ (reference sequence). V was trimmed by 4 bases and J by 3 bases, leaving 16 bases between them. The DNA of the CDR3 is TGTGCCAGCAGCTCCCGTGACGGGGGCCTCAAAAACATTCAGTACTTC. Translating it yields CASSSRDGGLKNIQYF.

The rearrangement joins TRBV9 to TRBJ2-3; perhaps TRBD1 as D (5 bases). CDR3 size: 16 residues. Looked up from germline, CDR1 is SGDLS and CDR2 is YYNGEE. V shed 0 bases and J shed 5 bases, with 16 bases lying between them. CDR3 sequence: CASSVAPGWGKDTQYF. In DNA, the CDR3 is TGTGCCAGCAGCGTAGCACCAGGGTGGGGAAAAGATACGCAGTATTTT.

CDR3 DNA sequence: TGTGCCAGCAGCCCTACTAGCGGGACTGCCGGGGAGCTGTTTTTT. It is translated as CASSPTSGTAGELFF. The chain employs TRBV7-2 and TRBJ2-2; 10 nucleotides match TRBD2. CDR1 and CDR2 from the germline V gene are SGHTA and FQGNSA. The CDR3 is made up of 15 amino acids. The ends lost 5 bases at V and 6 bases at J; junction bases unmatched: 6.

This sequence joins TRBV28 and TRBJ1-5, with D tentatively TRBD1 (5 bases). CDR3 length: 17 residues. Deletions cut 3 bases from V and 0 bases from J, with 15 bases between. The germline V gene encodes CDR1 MDHEN and CDR2 SYDVKM. The CDR3 DNA sequence: TGTGCCAGCAGTTTCGCCGGGGCCTTCGTTAGCAATCAGCCCCAGCATTTT. It specifies CASSFAGAFVSNQPQHF.